This TCR beta chain is drawn from a study of metastatic and nonmetastatic thyroid tumors. In the study overall: Both malignant and benign thyroid patients supplied peripheral blood and tumor or nodule tissue samples, across which the repertoires of these patients were then compared.

This clone was counted many times. Its antigen remains unknown. Every patient was untreated before thyroid surgery. In the authors' workflow: The study's classifier, a distant-metastasis tool for papillary thyroid cancer, was built using CDR3 differences across clinicopathological groups. TCRdb re-clonotyped the PCR reads via MiXCR. TCRdb's processing, not the study's, gives the V and J calls here. The sample has 30,000 to 35,000 clones, under 20% seen once. General study results and limits: Relative to benign nodules, malignant thyroid tumors were reportedly characterized by significantly elevated TCR beta diversity in blood and tumor.

The sequenced sample consisted of blood. The sequence was collected from a female donor with papillary thyroid cancer or a benign thyroid nodule (not recorded which). Some clones in this sample may be carry-over from other donors' samples.

The chain's CDR3 is CAWSVGTGNEQFF. CDR3 in DNA: TGTGCCTGGTCCGTGGGGACAGGGAATGAGCAGTTCTTC. The chain employs TRBV30 and TRBJ2-1; 9 bases are a match to TRBD1. The length of the CDR3 is 13 residues. Germline V gene data show CDR1 as GTSNPN and CDR2 as SVGIG (reference sequence). Unmatched junction bases numbered 6, after V lost 5 bases and J lost 7 bases.